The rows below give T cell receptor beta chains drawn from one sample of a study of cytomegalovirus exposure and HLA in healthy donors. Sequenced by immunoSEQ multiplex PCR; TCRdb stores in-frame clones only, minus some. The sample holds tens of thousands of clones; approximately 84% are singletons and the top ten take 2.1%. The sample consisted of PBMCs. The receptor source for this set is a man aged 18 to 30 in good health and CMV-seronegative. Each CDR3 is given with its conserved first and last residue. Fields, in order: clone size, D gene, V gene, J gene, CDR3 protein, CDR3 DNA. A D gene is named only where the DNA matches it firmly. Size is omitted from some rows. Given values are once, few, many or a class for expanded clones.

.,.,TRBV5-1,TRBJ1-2,CASSGGRTNDYGYTF,TGCGCCAGCAGCGGAGGACGGACTAACGACTATGGCTACACCTTC
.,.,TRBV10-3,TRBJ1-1,CAISGQPGTEAFF,TGTGCCATCAGTGGTCAACCGGGAACTGAAGCTTTCTTT
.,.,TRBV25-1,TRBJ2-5,CASSTGAQETQYF,TGTGCCAGCAGTACAGGAGCCCAAGAGACCCAGTACTTC
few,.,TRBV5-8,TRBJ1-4,CASSAQGGSGVEKLFF,TGTGCCAGCAGCGCCCAAGGTGGTTCAGGGGTCGAAAAACTGTTTTTT
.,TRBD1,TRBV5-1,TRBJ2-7,CASSLVRTGGYEQYF,TGCGCCAGCAGCTTGGTAAGGACAGGGGGCTACGAGCAGTACTTC
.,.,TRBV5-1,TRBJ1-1,CASSSRDKNTEAFF,TGCGCCAGCAGCTCCCGGGACAAAAACACTGAAGCTTTCTTT
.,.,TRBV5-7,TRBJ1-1,CASSPLAFF,TGTGCCAGCAGCCCTTTAGCTTTCTTT
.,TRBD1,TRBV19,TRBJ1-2,CASSIDWDRPHYGYTF,TGTGCCAGTAGTATAGATTGGGACAGACCACACTATGGCTACACCTTC
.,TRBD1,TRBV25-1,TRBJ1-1,CASSQYQLTGFGTEAFF,TGTGCCAGCAGCCAATACCAACTGACAGGGTTCGGAACTGAAGCTTTCTTT
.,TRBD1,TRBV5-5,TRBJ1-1,CASSRTGNTEAFF,TGTGCCAGCAGCCGGACAGGGAACACTGAAGCTTTCTTT
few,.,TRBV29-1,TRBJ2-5,CSGSGEFVQETQYF,TGCAGCGGTTCAGGCGAGTTTGTGCAAGAGACCCAGTACTTC
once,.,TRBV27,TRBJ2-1,CASSLSGRGWEYNEQFF,TGTGCCAGCAGTTTATCGGGAAGGGGATGGGAATACAATGAGCAGTTCTTC
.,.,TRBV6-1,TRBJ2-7,CASSEVGYYEQYF,TGTGCCAGCAGTGAAGTCGGGTACTACGAGCAGTACTTC
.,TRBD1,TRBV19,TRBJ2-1,CASSPGQVRAYNEQFF,TGTGCCAGTAGTCCCGGACAGGTAAGGGCCTACAATGAGCAGTTCTTC
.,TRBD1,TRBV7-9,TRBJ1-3,CASSLGQETGNTIYF,TGTGCCAGCAGCCTGGGACAGGAGACTGGAAACACCATATATTTT
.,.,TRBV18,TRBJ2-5,CASSPKTTQETQYF,TGTGCCAGCTCACCGAAAACTACCCAAGAGACCCAGTACTTC
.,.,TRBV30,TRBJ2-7,CAWSVFGGNFYEQYF,TGTGCCTGGAGTGTCTTTGGAGGCAATTTCTACGAGCAGTACTTC
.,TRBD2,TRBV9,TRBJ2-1,CASSGPTSGNSYNEQFF,TGTGCCAGCAGCGGACCGACTAGCGGTAATTCCTACAATGAGCAGTTCTTC
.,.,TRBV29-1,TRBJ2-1,CSVDYEGRRDEQFF,TGCAGCGTGGACTACGAGGGGAGGCGCGATGAGCAGTTCTTC
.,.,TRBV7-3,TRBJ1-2,CASSLTPGYGYTF,TGTGCCAGCAGCTTAACGCCCGGCTATGGCTACACCTTC
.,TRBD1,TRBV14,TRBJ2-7,CASSYGTGDYEQYF,TGTGCCAGCAGCTACGGGACAGGGGACTACGAGCAGTACTTC
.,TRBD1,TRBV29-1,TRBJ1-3,CSVQTGLGNTIYF,TGCAGCGTACAGACAGGGTTAGGAAACACCATATATTTT
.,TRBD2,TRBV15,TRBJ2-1,CATSLTWTSSYNEQFF,TGTGCCACCAGCCTAACCTGGACTAGCAGCTACAATGAGCAGTTCTTC
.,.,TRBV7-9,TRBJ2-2,CASSSSQKLFF,TGTGCCAGCAGCTCTAGTCAGAAGCTGTTTTTT
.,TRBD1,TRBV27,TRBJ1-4,CASSRGQGLSNEKLFF,TGTGCCAGCAGCAGGGGACAGGGATTATCTAATGAAAAACTGTTTTTT
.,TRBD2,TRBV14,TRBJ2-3,CASSFIRASGSADTQYF,TGTGCCAGCAGCTTTATCAGGGCCAGCGGGAGTGCAGATACGCAGTATTTT
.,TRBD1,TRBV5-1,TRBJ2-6,CASRPNTGAATSGANVLTF,TGCGCCAGCAGACCAAATACAGGGGCCGCAACCTCTGGGGCCAACGTCCTGACTTTC
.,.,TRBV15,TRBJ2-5,CATSRDFGQYQETQYF,TGTGCCACCAGCAGAGATTTCGGACAGTACCAAGAGACCCAGTACTTC
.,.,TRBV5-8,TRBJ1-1,CASSFEHLNTEAFF,TGTGCCAGCAGCTTTGAACACCTGAACACTGAAGCTTTCTTT